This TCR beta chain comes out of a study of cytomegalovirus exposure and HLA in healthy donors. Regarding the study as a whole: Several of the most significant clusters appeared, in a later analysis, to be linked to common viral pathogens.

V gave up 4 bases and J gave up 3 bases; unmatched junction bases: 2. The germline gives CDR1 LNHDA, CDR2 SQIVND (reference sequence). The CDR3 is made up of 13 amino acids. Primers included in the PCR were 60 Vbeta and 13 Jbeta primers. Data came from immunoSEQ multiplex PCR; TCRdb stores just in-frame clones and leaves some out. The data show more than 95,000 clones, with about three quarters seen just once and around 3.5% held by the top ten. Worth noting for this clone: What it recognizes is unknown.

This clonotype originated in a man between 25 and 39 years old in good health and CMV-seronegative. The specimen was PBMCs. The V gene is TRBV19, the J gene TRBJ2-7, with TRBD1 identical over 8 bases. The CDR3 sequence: CASSTGTGYEQYF. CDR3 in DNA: TGTGCCAGTAGTACCGGGACAGGCTACGAGCAGTACTTC.